The clone carrying this TCR beta chain was observed at least ten times. No antigen is known for it. A junction end diverges from the germline sequence, so it may reflect a read error. This sample is drawn from a study of post-analysis software for immune sequencing data. Across the whole study: Patients with relapsing-remitting, secondary progressive and progressive-relapsing multiple sclerosis courses were all represented.

CDR1 SGHRS and CDR2 YFSETQ come from the germline V gene. This CDR3 is built from 13 residues. Study findings and constraints: Several TRBV segments were more frequent in patients than controls; TRBV5-6, TRBV5-1 and TRBV20-1 belonged to this group. For normalized Chao1 diversity, multiple sclerosis patients scored significantly lower than controls did. Those samples that were prepared in the same batch co-clustered strongly by F measure.

Presence of unique molecular identifiers characterized the TCR beta cDNA libraries. Hundreds of thousands of cDNA molecules came from roughly 1 to 10 million T cells. TCRdb processed the PCR reads anew with MiXCR; each CDR3 protein has one entry. The table shows about 760,000 distinct CDR3 sequences, with 25% to 30% occurring only once. The sequence was collected from a girl aged 5 to 17 with multiple sclerosis. Specimen: blood. The rearrangement links TRBV5-1 to TRBJ2-5; D gene unclear. For the CDR3, the DNA is TGTGCCAGCAGCTTCCGACAACAAGAGACCCAGTACTTC. It yields the protein CASSFRQQETQYF.